This TCR beta chain was identified during a study of T-cell memory formation after mild COVID-19. This CDR3 spans 17 amino acids. Germline-derived CDR1 and CDR2 are SGHTA and FQGNSA. With 3 bases clipped from V and 5 bases from J, the junction kept 10 bases outside the gene matches. TCRdb re-derived calls from the 5' RACE reads in MiXCR, one entry per CDR3 protein. The sample shows around 250,000 distinct CDR3 sequences, over 15% of them seen only once. V is TRBV7-2 and J is TRBJ1-6; TRBD1 matches at 7 bases. This sequence was found in a man between 18 and 35 years old who had mild COVID-19 (a few samples of this study predate the infection). Cell type and time point are not known. The sequencing sample was made of PBMCs or a T cell subset sorted from them (not recorded which). The CDR3 bases are TGTGCCAGCAGCTTTAGGGGGTCTGGGACAGATAATTCACCCCTCCACTTT. This sequence encodes CASSFRGSGTDNSPLHF.